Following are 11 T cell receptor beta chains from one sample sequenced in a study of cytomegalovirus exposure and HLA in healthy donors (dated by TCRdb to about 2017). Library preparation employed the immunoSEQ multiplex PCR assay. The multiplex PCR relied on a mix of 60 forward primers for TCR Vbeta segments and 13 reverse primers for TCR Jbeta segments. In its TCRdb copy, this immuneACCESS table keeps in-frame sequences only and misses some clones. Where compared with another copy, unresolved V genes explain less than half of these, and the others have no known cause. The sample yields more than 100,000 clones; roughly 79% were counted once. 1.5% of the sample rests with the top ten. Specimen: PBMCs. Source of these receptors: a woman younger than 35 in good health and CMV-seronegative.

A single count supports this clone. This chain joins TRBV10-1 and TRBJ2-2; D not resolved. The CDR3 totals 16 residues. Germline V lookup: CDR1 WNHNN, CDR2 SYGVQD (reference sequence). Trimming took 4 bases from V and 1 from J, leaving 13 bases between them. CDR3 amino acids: CASSGQSVLNTGELFF. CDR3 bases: TGCGCCAGCAGTGGCCAATCGGTTCTGAACACCGGGGAGCTGTTTTTT.

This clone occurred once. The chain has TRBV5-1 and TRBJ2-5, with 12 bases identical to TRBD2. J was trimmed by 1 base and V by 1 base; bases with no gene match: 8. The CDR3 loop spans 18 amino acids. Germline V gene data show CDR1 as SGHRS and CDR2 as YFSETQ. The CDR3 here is CASSLRTSGVFAQETQYF. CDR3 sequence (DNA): TGCGCCAGCAGCTTGAGGACTAGCGGGGTATTCGCCCAAGAGACCCAGTACTTC.

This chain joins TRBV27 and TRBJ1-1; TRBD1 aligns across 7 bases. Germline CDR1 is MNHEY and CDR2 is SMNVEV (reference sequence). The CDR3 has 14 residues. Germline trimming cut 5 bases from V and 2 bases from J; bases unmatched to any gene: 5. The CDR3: CASSMTGRNTEAFF. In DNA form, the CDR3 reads TGTGCCAGCAGTATGACAGGGCGCAACACTGAAGCTTTCTTT.

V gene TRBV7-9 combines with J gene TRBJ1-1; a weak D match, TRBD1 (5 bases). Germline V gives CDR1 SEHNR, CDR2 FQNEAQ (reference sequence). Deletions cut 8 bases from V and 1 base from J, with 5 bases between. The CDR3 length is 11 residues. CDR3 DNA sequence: TGTGCCAGCCAGGGGAACACTGAAGCTTTCTTT. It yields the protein CASQGNTEAFF.

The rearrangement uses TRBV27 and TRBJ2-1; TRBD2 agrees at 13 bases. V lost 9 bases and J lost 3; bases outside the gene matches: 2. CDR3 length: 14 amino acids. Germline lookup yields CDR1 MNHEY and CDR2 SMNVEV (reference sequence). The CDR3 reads CASGLAGDYNEQFF. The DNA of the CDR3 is TGTGCCAGTGGACTAGCGGGAGACTACAATGAGCAGTTCTTC.

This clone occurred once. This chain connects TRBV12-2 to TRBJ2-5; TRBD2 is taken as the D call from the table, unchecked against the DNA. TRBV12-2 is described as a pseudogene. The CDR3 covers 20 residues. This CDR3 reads CASRLVGLAVPGTPQETQYF. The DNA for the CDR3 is TGTGCAAGTCGCTTAGTGGGGCTGGCGGTACCCGGGACTCCTCAAGAGACCCAGTACTTC.

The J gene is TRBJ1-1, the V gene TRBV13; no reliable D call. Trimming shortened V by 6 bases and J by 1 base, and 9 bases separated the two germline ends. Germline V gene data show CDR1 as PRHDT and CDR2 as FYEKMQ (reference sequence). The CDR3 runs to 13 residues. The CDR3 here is CASRRETNTEAFF. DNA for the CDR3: TGTGCCAGCAGGAGGGAGACGAACACTGAAGCTTTCTTT.

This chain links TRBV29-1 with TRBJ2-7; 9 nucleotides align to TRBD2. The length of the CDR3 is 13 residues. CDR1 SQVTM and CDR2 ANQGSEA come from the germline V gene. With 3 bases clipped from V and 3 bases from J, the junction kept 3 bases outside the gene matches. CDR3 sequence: CSVDRAGGYEQYF. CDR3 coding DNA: TGCAGCGTTGATCGAGCGGGAGGCTACGAGCAGTACTTC.

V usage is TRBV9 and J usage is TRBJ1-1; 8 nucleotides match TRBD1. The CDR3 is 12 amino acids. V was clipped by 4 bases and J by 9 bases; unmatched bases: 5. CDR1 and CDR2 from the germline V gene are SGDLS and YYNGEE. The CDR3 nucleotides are TGTGCCAGCAGCACCCAGGGGGCCAAAGCTTTCTTT. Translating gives CASSTQGAKAFF.

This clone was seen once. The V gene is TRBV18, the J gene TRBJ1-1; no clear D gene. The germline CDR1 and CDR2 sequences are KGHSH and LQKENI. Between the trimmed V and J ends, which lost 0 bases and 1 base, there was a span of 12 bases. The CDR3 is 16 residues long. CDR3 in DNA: TGTGCCAGCTCACCACCGATGAGACAAACGAACACTGAAGCTTTCTTT. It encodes CASSPPMRQTNTEAFF.

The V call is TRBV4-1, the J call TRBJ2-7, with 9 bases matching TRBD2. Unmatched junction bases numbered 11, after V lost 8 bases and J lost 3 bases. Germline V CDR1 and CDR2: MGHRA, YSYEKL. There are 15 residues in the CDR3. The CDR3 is CASSSVGTSNYEQYF. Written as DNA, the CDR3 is TGCGCCAGCTCCAGCGTTGGGACTAGCAACTACGAGCAGTACTTC.